A selection of T cell receptor beta chains follows, all from one sample in a study of blood T cell repertoires in COVID-19. This table comes from immunoSEQ multiplex PCR, and its TCRdb copy is limited to in-frame clones, with some not included. The top ten clones hold about 2% of a sample with approximately 290,000 clones, about 89% of them seen once. The sequencing sample was made of peripheral blood. The receptor set was obtained from a woman in her thirties with COVID-19, enrolled during active disease. The CDR3 runs from the conserved cysteine through the conserved F or W. A D gene is named only where the DNA matches it firmly. Where a row states a size, it is once, few, many or the class of an expanded clone; other rows omit it.

CDR3aa	CDR3nt	j_gene	abundance	v_gene	d_gene
CASSLPGRRTEAFF	TGTGCCAGCAGCTTACCAGGGAGGAGAACTGAAGCTTTCTTT	TRBJ1-1	-	TRBV7-2	-
CASSGGTGGNEKLFF	TGTGCCAGCAGCGGAGGGACAGGGGGTAATGAAAAACTGTTTTTT	TRBJ1-4	-	TRBV9	TRBD1
CASSLAPDSGANVLTF	TGTGCCAGCAGCTTAGCGCCAGACTCTGGGGCCAACGTCCTGACTTTC	TRBJ2-6	-	TRBV7-2	-
CASSQPGRGYTF	TGTGCCAGCAGTCAACCAGGGCGCGGCTACACCTTC	TRBJ1-2	-	TRBV27	-
CASSQDSGVMGRSEQFF	TGTGCCAGCAGCCAAGATTCGGGAGTAATGGGAAGGAGTGAGCAGTTCTTC	TRBJ2-1	-	TRBV3-1/TRBV3-2	-
CAISDGSSGNYEQYF	TGTGCCATCAGTGATGGTTCTAGCGGCAACTACGAGCAGTACTTC	TRBJ2-7	-	TRBV10-3	TRBD2
CASLPRTGTNTEAFF	TGTGCCAGTCTTCCACGGACAGGGACGAACACTGAAGCTTTCTTT	TRBJ1-1	-	TRBV7-9	TRBD1
CASSRLGASYNEQFF	TGTGCCAGCAGCCGATTGGGAGCGTCCTACAATGAGCAGTTCTTC	TRBJ2-1	-	TRBV27	-
CASSLLGTGRKAFF	TGTGCCAGCAGTTTACTTGGGACAGGGAGGAAGGCTTTCTTT	TRBJ1-1	few	TRBV27	TRBD1
CSDPAGGQHNEKLFF	TGCAGCGACCCGGCCGGAGGACAGCATAATGAAAAACTGTTTTTT	TRBJ1-4	-	TRBV29-1	-
CASSFMAGASSYEQYF	TGTGCCAGCAGCTTTATGGCGGGAGCATCCTCCTACGAGCAGTACTTC	TRBJ2-7	-	TRBV7-9	TRBD2
CASSLWGVETQYF	TGTGCCAGCAGTTTATGGGGAGTAGAGACCCAGTACTTC	TRBJ2-5	-	TRBV12-3/TRBV12-4	-
CAISESAAQFF	TGTGCCATCAGTGAGTCCGCGGCGCAGTTCTTC	TRBJ2-1	-	TRBV10-3	-